The following is a TCR beta chain sequence with its context. The antigen it binds to is not known. No qualities accompany the bases; no much larger clone lies one base away. The sample is drawn from a study of Ad26.COV2.S vaccination and SARS-CoV-2 variants (dated by TCRdb to 2020 to 2022). At the level of the whole study: Vaccine-arm donors came from COV1001, a multicentre, randomized, double-blind, placebo-controlled phase I-IIa trial of Ad26.COV2.S in healthy adults. The TCR-sequenced set comprised about 30 samples: approximately 19 Ad26.COV2.S vaccine recipients, 5 placebo recipients and 8 SARS-CoV-2 convalescent individuals. Investigators remained blinded to trial group allocation during experiments and outcome assessment. Ad26.COV2.S was administered intramuscularly at a dose of 5x10^10 or 1x10^11 viral particles, either as one shot or as two shots given 56 days apart. Trial participants were randomized into five groups of five: low-dose or high-dose Ad26.COV2.S given once or twice, or placebo on both occasions. Sequencing of the TCRbeta repertoire served to evaluate the specificity and breadth of SARS-CoV-2-reactive T cell receptors following Ad26.COV2.S vaccination.

Taken from the germline V gene (reference sequence), the CDR1 and CDR2 loops are LNHDA and SQIVND. The CDR3 holds 14 amino acids from the cysteine to the phenylalanine. The retained sequence is limited to the CDR3, 42 bases, with the frame set at the first base. From V the trimming removes 5 bases and from J it removes 3 bases, while the gene matches leave 4 bases of the junction unaccounted for. In light of the paper, this sample's treatment or condition label describes: around 19 received Ad26.COV2.S at low or high dose, single or two shots; several received placebo; per-sample allocation not given. Repertoires of vaccine and placebo recipients were sequenced from samples taken on day 63 after the first injection. Cohort 1b enrolled around 23 adults aged 18-55 years at a single site in Boston, USA, between 29 July and 7 August 2020. Ad26.COV2.S consisted of a replication-incompetent adenovirus type 26 vector by which a prefusion-stabilized SARS-CoV-2 spike protein from the original Wuhan strain was expressed.

What the work shows at the level of the full study, not this receptor alone: The study was not powered for comparison of responses between vaccine doses or regimens. Substantial breadth of spike-specific CD8+ and CD4+ T cell responses was reported after vaccination. Higher spike-specific TCR breadth was observed in Ad26.COV2.S recipients than in placebo recipients (P = 0.0014). Vaccine and placebo recipients had comparable non-spike TCR breadth, which fits with the vaccine containing only spike. The authors noted that total T cell responses may have been underestimated by the TCR breadth and depth analyses.

The immunoSEQ Assay was used to sequence TCRbeta CDR3 regions. After extraction, genomic DNA underwent amplification by bias-controlled multiplex PCR, followed by high-throughput sequencing. Per the original workflow: To quantify the absolute abundance of each unique TCRbeta CDR3 region, sequences were collapsed and filtered. T cell fraction was estimated by normalization of TCRbeta template counts to usable DNA, with usable DNA being measured through amplification of reference genes present in all nucleated cells. Repertoire TCRs were annotated as SARS-CoV-2-specific when V gene, CDR3 amino acid sequence and J gene were exactly matched to a known reactive TCR set. The reference SARS-CoV-2 TCR set was derived from MIRA and filtered for enrichment in COVID-19-positive ImmuneCODE repertoires, a step that removed public or cross-reactive TCRs. Using the MIRA antigens, annotated TCRs were further analysed by specific ORF or by position within an ORF. Depth was the summed frequency of annotated unique rearrangements, while breadth was defined as annotated unique rearrangements over total unique productive rearrangements. Two-sided Wilcoxon rank-sum tests were applied when comparing TCR breadth between groups. Sourced from immuneACCESS, this table was stored by TCRdb with only in-frame sequences that have V and J called. A share of the clones is absent; for the studies checked, an unresolved V gene accounts for under half, and the remainder has no known explanation. D and trimming come from the DNA, and the V and J calls and clone size come from that table. The table for this sample lists some 460,000 clones; roughly nine tenths of them were counted only once. About 1.5% of the sample rests with the top ten.

The sample in question was peripheral blood, obtained in a trial of Ad26.COV2.S vaccine versus placebo. This clonotype was obtained from a person between 18 and 65 years old who received the Ad26.COV2.S COVID-19 vaccine or a placebo. The sequence links TRBV19 to TRBJ1-5; 7 junctional bases match TRBD1. The sequenced DNA: TGTGCCAGTAGTGCCGGGACAGTCAATCAGCCCCAGCATTTT. This gives the protein CASSAGTVNQPQHF.